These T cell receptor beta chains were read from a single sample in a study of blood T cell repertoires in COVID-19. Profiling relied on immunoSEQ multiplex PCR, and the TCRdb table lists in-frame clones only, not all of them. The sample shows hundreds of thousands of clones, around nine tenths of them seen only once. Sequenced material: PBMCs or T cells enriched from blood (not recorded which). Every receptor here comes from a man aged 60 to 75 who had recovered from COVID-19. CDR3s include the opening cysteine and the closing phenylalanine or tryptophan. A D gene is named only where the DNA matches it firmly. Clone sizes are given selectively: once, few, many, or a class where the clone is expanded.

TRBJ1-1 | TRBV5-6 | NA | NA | TGTGCCAGCAGCTTTGTTCCGTTCCCTGAAGCTTTCTTT | CASSFVPFPEAFF
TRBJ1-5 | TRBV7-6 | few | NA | TGTGCCAGCAGCCCCAGAGAACCCCCGGAGGCCTTAATTCAGCCCCAGCATTTT | CASSPREPPEALIQPQHF
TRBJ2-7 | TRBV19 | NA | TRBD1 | TGTGCCAGTGGTAGGACAGGGATATTCTACGAGCAGTACTTC | CASGRTGIFYEQYF
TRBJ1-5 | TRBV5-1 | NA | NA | TGCGCCAGCAGCTTGGTACCCGGGGTCAATCAGCCCCAGCATTTT | CASSLVPGVNQPQHF
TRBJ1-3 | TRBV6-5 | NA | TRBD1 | TGTGCCAGCAGCTCGACAGGGGTTGGAAACACCATATATTTT | CASSSTGVGNTIYF
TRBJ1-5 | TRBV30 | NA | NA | TGTGCCTGGAGTGTGGTTGGCGGGGATCAGCCCCAGCATTTT | CAWSVVGGDQPQHF
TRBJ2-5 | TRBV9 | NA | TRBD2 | TGTGCCAGCAGCGGAACCCTCGGGAGGGAGACCCAGTACTTC | CASSGTLGRETQYF
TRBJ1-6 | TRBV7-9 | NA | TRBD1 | TGTGCCAGCAGCTCTAGGGGACAGGGAGCATCACCCCTCCACTTT | CASSSRGQGASPLHF
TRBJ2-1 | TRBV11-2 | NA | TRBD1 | TGTGCCAGCAGCCTAACAGGGGGCGATGAGCAGTTCTTC | CASSLTGGDEQFF
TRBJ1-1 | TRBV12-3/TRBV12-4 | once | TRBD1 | TGTGCCAGCAGTCGACAGGGAAAGACTGAAGCTTTCTTT | CASSRQGKTEAFF